The 3 T cell receptor beta chains given below trace back to one sample, sequenced in a study of T cells in Graves' hyperthyroidism and ophthalmopathy. TCR beta CDR3 regions were amplified from RNA transcripts. Primed by the HTBI set, a first-round RT-PCR was run on the TCR CDR3. One entry per CDR3 protein results from TCRdb running MiXCR on the multiplex PCR reads. The table lists 470,000 or so distinct CDR3 sequences, less than 25% of them singletons. Sequencing input: blood. The receptors here all came from a man aged 18 to 30 with Graves' hyperthyroidism.

This clonotype was detected many times. The chain links TRBV28 to TRBJ1-5; D is uncertain. The ends were cut back, 8 bases at V and 5 bases at J, with 16 bases in the middle. This CDR3 has 14 amino acids. Germline assignment: CDR1 MDHEN and CDR2 SYDVKM. CDR3 sequence (DNA): TGTGCCAGCGGCTACCGGGGAGGGCATCAGCCCCAGCATTTT. It encodes CASGYRGGHQPQHF. The whole variable domain, filled in from reference TRBV28 and TRBJ1-5, reads DVKVTQSSRYLVKRTGEKVFLECVQDMDHENMFWYRQDPGLGLRLIYFSYDVKMKEKGDIPEGYSVSREKKERFSLILESASTNQTSMYLCASGYRGGHQPQHFGDGTRLSIL.

The rearrangement links TRBV7-8 to TRBJ1-1; unclear D gene. Germline assignment: CDR1 SGHVS and CDR2 FQNEAQ. This CDR3 is 14 amino acids long. Trimming took 6 bases from V and 4 from J, leaving 15 bases between them. CDR3 in DNA: TGTGCCAGCAGTCTCGGACTGCCGGGCACTGAAGCTTTCTTT. Amino acid sequence: CASSLGLPGTEAFF.

The rearrangement links TRBV18 to TRBJ1-1, with no clear D. CDR3 size: 15 residues. Germline V lookup: CDR1 KGHSH, CDR2 LQKENI. Between the trimmed V and J ends, which lost 3 bases and 3 bases, there was a span of 14 bases. CDR3 coding DNA: TGTGCCAGCTCACCGCCCCCCCCGGAGGACACTGAAGCTTTCTTT. Its translation: CASSPPPPEDTEAFF.